The clone carrying this TCR beta chain was found once. TCRdb keeps only in-frame clones here, not all; method: immunoSEQ multiplex PCR. This table holds about 48,000 clones, approximately 92% found once. This record belongs to a study of T cell changes during pregnancy in multiple sclerosis. The CDR3 extends over 13 amino acids. The germline V gene encodes CDR1 SGHKS and CDR2 YYEKEE (reference sequence). V lost 1 base and J 3 bases, leaving 8 bases between the germline ends. Sequencing was performed on CD4+ T cells from peripheral blood mononuclear cells, taken in the second trimester of pregnancy. The receptor was isolated from a female donor in good health, enrolled as a control in a pregnancy study. The rearrangement links TRBV5-5 to TRBJ2-7; D gene uncertain. The CDR3 region is CASSLKTSYEQYF. CDR3 nucleotides: TGTGCCAGCAGCTTGAAGACAAGCTACGAGCAGTACTTC.